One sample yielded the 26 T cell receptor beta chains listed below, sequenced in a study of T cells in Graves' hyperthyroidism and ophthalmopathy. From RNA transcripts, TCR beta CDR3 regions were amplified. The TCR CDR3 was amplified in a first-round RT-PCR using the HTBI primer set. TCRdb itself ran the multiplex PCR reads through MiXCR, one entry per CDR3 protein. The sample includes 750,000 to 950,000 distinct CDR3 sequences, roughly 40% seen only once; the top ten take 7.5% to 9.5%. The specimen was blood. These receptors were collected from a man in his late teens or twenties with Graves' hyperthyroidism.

The chain's CDR3 is CASSLGPGQENTEAFF. CDR3 sequence (DNA): TGTGCCAGCAGCTTAGGGCCCGGACAGGAGAACACTGAAGCTTTCTTT. V and J are TRBV11-3 and TRBJ1-1; 7 nucleotides agree with TRBD1. Germline V lookup: CDR1 SGHNT, CDR2 YENEEA. After removal of 1 base from V and 1 base from J, the junction contained 6 bases not matched to a gene. CDR3 length equals 16 residues. Complete variable domain (other parts from reference TRBV11-3 and TRBJ1-1): EAGVVQSPRYKIIEKKQPVAFWCNPISGHNTLYWYLQNLGQGPELLIRYENEEAVDDSQLPKDRFSAERLKGVDSTLKIQPAELGDSAVYLCASSLGPGQENTEAFFGQGTRLTVV.

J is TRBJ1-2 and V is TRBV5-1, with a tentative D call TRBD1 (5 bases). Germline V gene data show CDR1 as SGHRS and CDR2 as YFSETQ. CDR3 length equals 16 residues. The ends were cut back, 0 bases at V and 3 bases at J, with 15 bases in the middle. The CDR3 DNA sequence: TGCGCCAGCAGCTTGGTAGGGGACGGCCCGGACTATGGCTACACCTTC. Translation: CASSLVGDGPDYGYTF. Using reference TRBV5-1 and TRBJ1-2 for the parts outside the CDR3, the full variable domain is KAGVTQTPRYLIKTRGQQVTLSCSPISGHRSVSWYQQTPGQGLQFLFEYFSETQRNKGNFPGRFSGRQFSNSRSEMNVSTLELGDSALYLCASSLVGDGPDYGYTFGSGTRLTVV.

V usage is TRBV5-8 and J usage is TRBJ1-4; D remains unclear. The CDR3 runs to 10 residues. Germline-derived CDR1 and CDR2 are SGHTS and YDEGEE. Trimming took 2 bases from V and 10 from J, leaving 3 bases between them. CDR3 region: CASSFGKLFF. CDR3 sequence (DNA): TGTGCCAGCAGCTTTGGAAAACTGTTTTTT.

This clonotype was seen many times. This CDR3 is CASRDAPGPQHF. The CDR3 DNA follows: TGTGCCAGCAGGGACGCCCCGGGACCCCAGCATTTT. The chain links TRBV2 to TRBJ1-5; D not certain. V lost 6 bases to trimming and J lost 10 bases, with 13 bases between them. CDR1 and CDR2 from the germline V gene are SNHLY and FYNNEI. The CDR3 loop spans 12 amino acids.

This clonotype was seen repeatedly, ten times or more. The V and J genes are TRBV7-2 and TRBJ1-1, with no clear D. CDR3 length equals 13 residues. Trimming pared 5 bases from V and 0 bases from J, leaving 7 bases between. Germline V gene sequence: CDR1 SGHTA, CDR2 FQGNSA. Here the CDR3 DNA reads TGTGCCAGCAGCCCCTATCTGAACACTGAAGCTTTCTTT. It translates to CASSPYLNTEAFF.

The CDR3 DNA follows: TGTGCCAGCAGTGAAGGAGAACGGTACGAGCAGTACTTC. It translates to CASSEGERYEQYF. V gene TRBV2 combines with J gene TRBJ2-7; D uncertain. The V gene lost 1 base and the J gene lost 4 bases, with 8 bases spanning the gap. Germline loops: CDR1 SNHLY, CDR2 FYNNEI. The CDR3 has 13 amino acids.

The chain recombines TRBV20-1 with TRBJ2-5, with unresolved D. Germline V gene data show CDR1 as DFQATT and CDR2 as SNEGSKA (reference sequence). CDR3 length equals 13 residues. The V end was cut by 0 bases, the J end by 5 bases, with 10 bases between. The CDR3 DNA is TGCAGTGCTAGAGATCCCTATGAGGAGACCCAGTACTTC. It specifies CSARDPYEETQYF.

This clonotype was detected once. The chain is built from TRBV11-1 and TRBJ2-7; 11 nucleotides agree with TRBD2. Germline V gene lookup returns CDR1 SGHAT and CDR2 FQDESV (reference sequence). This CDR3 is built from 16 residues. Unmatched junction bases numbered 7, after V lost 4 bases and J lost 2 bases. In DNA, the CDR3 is TGTGCCAGCAGCTCCGTGACTAGCGGGGTGACCTACGAGCAGTACTTC. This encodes CASSSVTSGVTYEQYF.

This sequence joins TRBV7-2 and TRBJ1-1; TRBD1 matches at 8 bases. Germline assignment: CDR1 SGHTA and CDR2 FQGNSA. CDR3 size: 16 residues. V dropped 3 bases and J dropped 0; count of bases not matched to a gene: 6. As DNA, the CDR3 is TGTGCCAGCAGCTTTGTCGGACAGGGCATGAACACTGAAGCTTTCTTT. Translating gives CASSFVGQGMNTEAFF.

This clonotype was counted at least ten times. The CDR3: CASSLGLYTGELFF. In DNA form, the CDR3 reads TGTGCCAGCAGCTTGGGACTCTACACCGGGGAGCTGTTTTTT. The chain is built from TRBV7-9 and TRBJ2-2; a possible D gene is TRBD2 (6 bases). The V gene's germline CDR1 is SEHNR and CDR2 FQNEAQ (reference sequence). The V and J ends lost 3 bases and 3 bases respectively, with 8 bases between them. The CDR3 covers 14 residues.

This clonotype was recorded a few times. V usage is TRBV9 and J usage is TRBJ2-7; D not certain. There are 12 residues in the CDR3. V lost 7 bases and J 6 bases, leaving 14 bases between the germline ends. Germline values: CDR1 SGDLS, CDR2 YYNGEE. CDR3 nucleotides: TGTGCCAGCTCTACCTGGCGCGGCGAGCAGTACTTC. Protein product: CASSTWRGEQYF. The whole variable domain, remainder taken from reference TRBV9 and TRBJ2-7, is DSGVTQTPKHLITATGQRVTLRCSPRSGDLSVYWYQQSLDQGLQFLIQYYNGEERAKGNILERFSAQQFPDLHSELNLSSLELGDSALYFCASSTWRGEQYFGPGTRLTVT.

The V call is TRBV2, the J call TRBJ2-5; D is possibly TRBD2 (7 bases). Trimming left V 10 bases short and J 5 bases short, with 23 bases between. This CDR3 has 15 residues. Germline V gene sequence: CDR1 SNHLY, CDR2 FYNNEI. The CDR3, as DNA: TGTGCCACCCACTCGGGGGGCGATTCACTGGAGACCCAGTACTTC. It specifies CATHSGGDSLETQYF. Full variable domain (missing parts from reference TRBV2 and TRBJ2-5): EPEVTQTPSHQVTQMGQEVILRCVPISNHLYFYWYRQILGQKVEFLVSFYNNEISEKSEIFDDQFSVERPDGSNFTLKIRSTKLEDSAMYFCATHSGGDSLETQYFGPGTRLLVL.

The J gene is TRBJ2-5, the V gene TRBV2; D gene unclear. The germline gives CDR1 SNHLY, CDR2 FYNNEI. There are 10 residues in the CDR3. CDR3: CVANERTQYF. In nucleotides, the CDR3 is TGTGTAGCCAACGAACGGACCCAGTACTTC.

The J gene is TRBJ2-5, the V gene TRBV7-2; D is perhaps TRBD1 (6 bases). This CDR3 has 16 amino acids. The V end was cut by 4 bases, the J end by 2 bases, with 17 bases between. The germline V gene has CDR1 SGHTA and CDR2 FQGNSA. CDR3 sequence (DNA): TGTGCCAGCAGCTCTAAAAGGGTGGGACAACAAGAGACCCAGTACTTC. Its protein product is CASSSKRVGQQETQYF.

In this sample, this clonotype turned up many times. CDR3: CASSEVETQYF. In nucleotides, the CDR3 is TGTGCCAGCAGTGAGGTGGAGACCCAGTACTTC. This chain uses TRBV2 with TRBJ2-5; D is unclear. V was cut by 3 bases and J by 5 bases, with 4 bases left in between. This CDR3 has 11 residues. CDR1 SNHLY and CDR2 FYNNEI come from the germline V gene.

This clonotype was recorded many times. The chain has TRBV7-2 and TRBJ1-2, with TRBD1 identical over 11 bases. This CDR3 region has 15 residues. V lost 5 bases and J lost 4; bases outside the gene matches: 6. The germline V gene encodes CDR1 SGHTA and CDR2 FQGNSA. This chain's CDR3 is CASSAWTGGAYGYTF. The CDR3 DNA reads TGTGCCAGCAGCGCCTGGACAGGGGGCGCCTATGGCTACACCTTC.

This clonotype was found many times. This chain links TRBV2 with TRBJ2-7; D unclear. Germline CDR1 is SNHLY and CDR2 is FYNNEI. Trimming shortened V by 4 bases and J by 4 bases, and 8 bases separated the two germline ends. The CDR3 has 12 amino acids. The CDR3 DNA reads TGTGCCAGCAGTGCTTTAGGGTACGAGCAGTACTTC. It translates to CASSALGYEQYF. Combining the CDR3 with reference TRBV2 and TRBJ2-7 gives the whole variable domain EPEVTQTPSHQVTQMGQEVILRCVPISNHLYFYWYRQILGQKVEFLVSFYNNEISEKSEIFDDQFSVERPDGSNFTLKIRSTKLEDSAMYFCASSALGYEQYFGPGTRLTVT.

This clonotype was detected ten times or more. As DNA, the CDR3 is TGCAGCGCCGGACAGAGATTAAATGAAAAACTGTTTTTT. This codes for CSAGQRLNEKLFF. This chain links TRBV29-1 with TRBJ1-4, with a possible D match to TRBD1 (6 bases). V lost 7 bases, J lost 5 bases, and 14 bases lay in between. The germline gives CDR1 SQVTM, CDR2 ANQGSEA. The CDR3 runs to 13 residues.

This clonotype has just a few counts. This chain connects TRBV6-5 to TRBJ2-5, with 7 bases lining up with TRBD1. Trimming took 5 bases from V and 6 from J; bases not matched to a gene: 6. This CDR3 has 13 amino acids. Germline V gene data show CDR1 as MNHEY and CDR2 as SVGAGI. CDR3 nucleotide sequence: TGTGCCAGCAGTGAAGAGGGGGCGAAGACCCAGTACTTC. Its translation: CASSEEGAKTQYF.

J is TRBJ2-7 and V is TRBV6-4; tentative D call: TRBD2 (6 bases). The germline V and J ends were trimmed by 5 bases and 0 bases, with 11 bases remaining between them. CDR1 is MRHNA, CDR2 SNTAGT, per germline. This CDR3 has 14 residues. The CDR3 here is CASSYFGSSYEQYF. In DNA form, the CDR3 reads TGTGCCAGCAGTTACTTCGGGAGCTCCTACGAGCAGTACTTC.

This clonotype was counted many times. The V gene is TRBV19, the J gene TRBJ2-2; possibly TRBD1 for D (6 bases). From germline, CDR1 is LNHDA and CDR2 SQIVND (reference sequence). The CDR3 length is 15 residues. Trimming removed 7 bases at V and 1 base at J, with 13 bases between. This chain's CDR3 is CASIAGERNTGELFF. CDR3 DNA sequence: TGTGCCAGTATCGCAGGGGAAAGGAACACCGGGGAGCTGTTTTTT.

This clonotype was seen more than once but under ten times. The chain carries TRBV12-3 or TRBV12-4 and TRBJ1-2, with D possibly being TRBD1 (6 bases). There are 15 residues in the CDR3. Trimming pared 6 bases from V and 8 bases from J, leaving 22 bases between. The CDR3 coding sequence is TGTGCCAGCAGCCCTGGGACACGGGGCCTGGGGGGCTACACCTTC. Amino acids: CASSPGTRGLGGYTF.

The CDR3 bases are TGCGCCAGCAGCTTGCGGTGGCAGGTAGAGACCCAGTACTTC. The encoded protein is CASSLRWQVETQYF. The chain links TRBV5-1 to TRBJ2-5; D gene uncertain. From germline, CDR1 is SGHRS and CDR2 YFSETQ. The CDR3 extends over 14 amino acids. V was pared by 1 base and J by 4 bases, with 11 bases between.

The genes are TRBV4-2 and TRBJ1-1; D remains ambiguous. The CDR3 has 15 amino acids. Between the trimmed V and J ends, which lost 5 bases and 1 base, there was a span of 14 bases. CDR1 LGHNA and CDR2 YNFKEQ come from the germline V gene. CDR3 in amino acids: CASSLDKTRNTEAFF. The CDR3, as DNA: TGTGCCAGCAGCTTAGATAAAACCCGGAACACTGAAGCTTTCTTT.

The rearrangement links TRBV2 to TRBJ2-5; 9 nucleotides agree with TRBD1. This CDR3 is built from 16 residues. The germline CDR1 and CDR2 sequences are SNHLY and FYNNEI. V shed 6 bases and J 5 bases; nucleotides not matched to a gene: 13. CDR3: CASRDPLQGALETQYF. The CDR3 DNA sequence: TGTGCCAGCAGGGACCCCCTACAGGGGGCGCTTGAGACCCAGTACTTC. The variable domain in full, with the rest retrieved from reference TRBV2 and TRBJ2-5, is EPEVTQTPSHQVTQMGQEVILRCVPISNHLYFYWYRQILGQKVEFLVSFYNNEISEKSEIFDDQFSVERPDGSNFTLKIRSTKLEDSAMYFCASRDPLQGALETQYFGPGTRLLVL.

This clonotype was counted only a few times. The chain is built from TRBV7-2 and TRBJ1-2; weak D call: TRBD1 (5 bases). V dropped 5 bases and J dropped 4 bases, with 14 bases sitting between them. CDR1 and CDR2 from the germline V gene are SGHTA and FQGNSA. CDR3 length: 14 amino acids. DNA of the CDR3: TGTGCCAGCAGCCCTAGGCAGGGTCCCTATGGCTACACCTTC. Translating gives CASSPRQGPYGYTF.